The 9 T cell receptor beta chains below all came from one sample that was sequenced in a study of CD8 T cells in Susac syndrome. The authors reverse transcribed roughly 0.45 to 1 ug RNA with random hexamers. TCRdb redid the calling of the immunoSEQ multiplex PCR reads with MiXCR, one entry per CDR3 protein. The table has roughly 80,000 distinct CDR3 sequences, 90% to 95% seen once. Source material: CD8+ T cells from PBMCs. The source is a human donor with multiple sclerosis.

This chain connects TRBV3-1 to TRBJ2-7; the match to TRBD1 covers 7 bases. In germline, CDR1 is LGHDT, CDR2 YNNKEL (reference sequence). V dropped 4 bases and J dropped 3; count of bases not matched to a gene: 3. CDR3 size: 13 residues. CDR3 protein: CASSPGDSYEQYF. As DNA, the CDR3 is TGTGCCAGCAGCCCTGGGGACAGCTACGAGCAGTACTTC.

V is TRBV27 and J is TRBJ2-7; 14 bases agree with TRBD2. The V and J ends lost 5 bases and 5 bases, in that order; junction bases with no gene match: 8. The CDR3 covers 16 residues. Germline V gene data show CDR1 as MNHEY and CDR2 as SMNVEV (reference sequence). Here the CDR3 DNA reads TGTGCCAGCAGTCCAAACCGGGGACTAGCGGGAGACGAGCAGTACTTC. Translation gives CASSPNRGLAGDEQYF.

This rearrangement joins TRBV6-5 to TRBJ2-5, with D maybe TRBD1 (6 bases). Germline values: CDR1 MNHEY, CDR2 SVGAGI. The CDR3 loop spans 15 amino acids. V lost 5 bases and J lost 5, with 18 bases in between. The CDR3 loop is CASSRVGGVGETQYF. CDR3 coding DNA: TGTGCCAGCAGTCGGGTAGGGGGAGTTGGGGAGACCCAGTACTTC.

The chain couples TRBV6-5 to TRBJ2-5, with D unclear. Germline CDR1 and CDR2: MNHEY and SVGAGI. The CDR3 sequence is 15 residues long. Between the trimmed V and J ends, which lost 3 bases and 2 bases, there was a span of 13 bases. The CDR3 spells CASSYVGEQQETQYF. The CDR3 DNA reads as TGTGCCAGCAGTTATGTAGGCGAACAACAAGAGACCCAGTACTTC.

Worth noting for this clonotype: It may be a read error: a sequence one base away is much more abundant. The chain joins TRBV9 to TRBJ2-5, with TRBD1 as a possible D gene (5 bases). From germline, CDR1 is SGDLS and CDR2 YYNGEE. Trimming pared 3 bases from V and 4 bases from J, leaving 13 bases between. CDR3 length: 14 residues. This CDR3 reads CASSGGAGRETQYF. Here the CDR3 DNA reads TGTGCCAGCAGCGGTGGGGCAGGAAGAGAGACCCAGTACTTC.

This sequence joins TRBV24-1 and TRBJ2-1, with D unclear. The CDR3 is made up of 13 amino acids. Trimming removed 3 bases from V and 6 bases from J, with 8 bases in between. Germline loops: CDR1 KGHDR, CDR2 SFDVKD. CDR3 DNA: TGTGCCACCAGTGATCCCTACTTCAATGAGCAGTTCTTC. The encoded protein is CATSDPYFNEQFF.

V gene TRBV20-1 combines with J gene TRBJ2-7; D is possibly TRBD2 (6 bases). The germline V gene encodes CDR1 DFQATT and CDR2 SNEGSKA (reference sequence). The length of the CDR3 is 13 residues. V was pared by 4 bases and J by 3 bases, with 13 bases between. In nucleotides, the CDR3 is TGCAGTGCTACCCGCCCGGAGGGCTACGAGCAGTACTTC. The encoded protein is CSATRPEGYEQYF.

The gene calls are TRBV12-3 or TRBV12-4 and TRBJ1-2; maybe TRBD1 (5 bases). The CDR3 extends over 17 amino acids. V lost 5 bases and J 4 bases, leaving 23 bases between the germline ends. The CDR3 nucleotides are TGTGCCAGCAGTCTTTGGGTGGGTGGCAGGGCGGTCTATGGCTACACCTTC. Residues: CASSLWVGGRAVYGYTF.

This chain uses TRBV30 with TRBJ2-2; 9 nucleotides align to TRBD1. Germline V gene data show CDR1 as GTSNPN and CDR2 as SVGIG (reference sequence). The CDR3 contains 14 residues. The ends lost 3 bases at V and 6 bases at J; junction bases unmatched: 5. CDR3 bases: TGTGCCTGGAGAGGACAGGGGTTCTCCGGGGAGCTGTTTTTT. This sequence encodes CAWRGQGFSGELFF.